Listed below are T cell receptor beta chains from one sample, sequenced in a study of regulatory T cells in long-lasting Graves disease. A single record per CDR3 protein comes from TCRdb applying MiXCR to the multiplex PCR reads. The sample holds fewer than 550,000 distinct CDR3 sequences, approximately 16% seen once. These sequences were also reported in another study, on T cells in Graves' hyperthyroidism and ophthalmopathy.

Sequencing used peripheral blood mononuclear cells (PBMCs), obtained at new diagnosis, from a patient treated with antithyroid drugs. These receptor sequences come from a woman between 18 and 30 years old with Graves disease. The CDR3 runs from the conserved cysteine through the conserved F or W. The D gene is left open where the match is weak. The size field is filled for only some rows; it gives once, few, many or a size class.

v_gene	d_gene	j_gene	abundance	CDR3nt	CDR3aa
TRBV3-1	TRBD1	TRBJ1-3	few	TGTGCCAGCAGCCAAACAGGGGGGTTGTCTGGAAACACCATATATTTT	CASSQTGGLSGNTIYF
TRBV7-3	TRBD2	TRBJ2-1	NA	TGTGCCAGCAGCTTATACGGGGGAGGGTACAATGAGCAGTTCTTC	CASSLYGGGYNEQFF
TRBV6-1	NA	TRBJ1-2	NA	TGTGCCAGCAGTGAAACGGGGCAGGGTTTTTACTATGGCTACACCTTC	CASSETGQGFYYGYTF
TRBV5-1	NA	TRBJ1-1	NA	TGCGCCAGCAGCTCGATGGGCACACCGAACACTGAAGCTTTCTTT	CASSSMGTPNTEAFF
TRBV11-2	NA	TRBJ2-1	NA	TGTGCCAGCAGCCTCCCGGGGTTTAGCTCCTACAATGAGCAGTTCTTC	CASSLPGFSSYNEQFF
TRBV20-1	TRBD2	TRBJ2-7	NA	TGCAGTGCTAGGGGACTAGCGGGAGGAGGAAGCTACGAGCAGTACTTC	CSARGLAGGGSYEQYF
TRBV2	NA	TRBJ2-2	many	TGTGCCAGCAGTGTCGGCCGGCTAGCGAGCACCGGGGAGCTGTTTTTT	CASSVGRLASTGELFF
TRBV24-1	NA	TRBJ2-3	NA	TGTGCCACCAGCAGTACGGAGGAGGTGGGAGATACGCAGTATTTT	CATSSTEEVGDTQYF
TRBV30	TRBD1	TRBJ1-2	many	TGTGCCTGGAGCGCCTCATCGGGACAGGGGCGAGACACCTTC	CAWSASSGQGRDTF
TRBV18	NA	TRBJ2-3	few	TGTGCCAGCTCACCACCGGTAGGGCAAGCGACAGATACGCAGTATTTT	CASSPPVGQATDTQYF
TRBV7-6	TRBD2	TRBJ2-3	NA	TGTGCCAGCAGCTTAGTGTTGACTAGCGGGGGCACAGATACGCAGTATTTT	CASSLVLTSGGTDTQYF
TRBV28	NA	TRBJ2-1	many	TGTGCCAGCAGTTTAAGTTCCCCAGTCAATGAGCAGTTCTTC	CASSLSSPVNEQFF
TRBV28	NA	TRBJ1-1	many	TGTGCCAGCAGTTCGGGACAAGAAACTGAAGCTTTCTTT	CASSSGQETEAFF
TRBV7-9	TRBD2	TRBJ2-7	many	TGTGCCAGCAGCTCAGCCGGGACTAGCGGCTACGAGCAGTACTTC	CASSSAGTSGYEQYF
TRBV20-1	NA	TRBJ2-1	many	TGCAGTGCTAGAGATGAGGCTAACTACAATGAGCAGTTCTTC	CSARDEANYNEQFF
TRBV5-1	TRBD1	TRBJ2-1	NA	TGCGCCAGCAGCCTCCGGGACAGGGGGCGGGGGGATGAGCAGTTCTTC	CASSLRDRGRGDEQFF
TRBV28	TRBD1	TRBJ1-1	NA	TGTGCCAGCAGACCACCCGGGACAGATAACACTGAAGCTTTCTTT	CASRPPGTDNTEAFF
TRBV4-3	TRBD2	TRBJ2-1	few	TGCGCCAGCAGCCAAGATCAGAGGTTAGCGGGAGATTTGTTCTTC	CASSQDQRLAGDLFF
TRBV28	NA	TRBJ2-7	many	TGTGCCAGCAGTCGACAGGCCAGCTCCTACGAGCAGTACTTC	CASSRQASSYEQYF
TRBV27	NA	TRBJ2-2	few	TGTGCCAGCAGTTCCAGACGGCCGGGCACCGGGGAGCTGTTTTTT	CASSSRRPGTGELFF
TRBV27	NA	TRBJ2-5	many	TGTGCCAGCAGTTTATATCAGGGGGGTCAAGAGACCCAGTACTTC	CASSLYQGGQETQYF
TRBV18	TRBD1	TRBJ2-3	many	TGTGCCAGCTCAACGGGACAGCCGAATACGCAGTATTTT	CASSTGQPNTQYF
TRBV11-2	NA	TRBJ2-7	NA	TGTGCCAGCAGCTTAAGGCCCGACCTCTCCTACGAGCAGTACTTC	CASSLRPDLSYEQYF